This T cell receptor (beta chain) was captured by sequencing in a study of T cells after posttransplantation cyclophosphamide. Study-wide points: Later post-transplant blood repertoires were often dominated by donor CD8+ memory clones. Blood and skin or GI T cell repertoires showed limited TRB overlap. TRB clonality was highly associated with recipient CMV seropositivity and reactivation.

Methotrexate plus calcineurin inhibitor accompanied controls' myeloablative marrow transplants; sampling was 1 year later. The table came from immunoSEQ multiplex PCR; TCRdb's copy has only in-frame clones and leaves some out. The sample has approximately 16,000 clones; roughly 84% are singletons. The V end was cut by 5 bases, the J end by 4 bases, with 9 bases between. This CDR3 contains 13 residues. CDR1 MNHEY and CDR2 SVGAGI come from the germline V gene. With respect to this clone: Its antigen is unknown.

The chain joins TRBV6-5 to TRBJ1-5; TRBD1 might be the D (6 bases). The specimen comprised PBMCs, sampled after an allogeneic stem cell transplant with a calcineurin inhibitor and methotrexate. This receptor was identified in a male patient in his fifties who received an allogeneic stem cell transplant from an unrelated donor, was CMV-positive, and had chronic GVHD only. A subset of T cells may come from the graft donor. CDR3 in amino acids: CASSIGGNQPQHF. CDR3 DNA: TGTGCCAGCAGTATAGGGGGTAATCAGCCCCAGCATTTT.